This paragraph covers one T cell receptor (beta chain) sequence. Antigen unknown. TCRdb redid the calling of the RT-PCR reads with MiXCR, one entry per CDR3 protein. This repertoire shows some 500,000 distinct CDR3 sequences, over 10% found once; its top ten account for about an eighth. The entry originates in a study of response to subunit inactivated influenza vaccine. Points from the study as a whole: A suggestion made by the authors is that each seasonal influenza vaccination recruits few new T cells.

With V trimmed by 0 bases and J by 5 bases, 8 bases remained unmatched. The CDR3 has 17 amino acids. The germline gives CDR1 LNHNV, CDR2 YYDKDF (reference sequence). The receptor was derived from a man aged 50 or older who received an inactivated influenza vaccine. The V gene is TRBV15, the J gene TRBJ2-1; 9 bases line up with TRBD1. This sample comprised PBMCs from blood, obtained roughly 6 weeks after vaccination. The CDR3 nucleotides read TGTGCCACCAGCAGAGACCCCGGGACAGGGTCGGACAATGAGCAGTTCTTC. It yields the protein CATSRDPGTGSDNEQFF.